The 5 T cell receptor beta chains below all came from one sample that was sequenced in a study of blood T cell repertoires in COVID-19. Profiling relied on immunoSEQ multiplex PCR, and the TCRdb table lists in-frame clones only, not all of them. The sample includes some 220,000 clones, 75% to 85% of them seen just once. Source material: peripheral blood. The receptors originated from a woman between 65 and 79 years old with COVID-19, enrolled during active disease.

This chain uses TRBV4-3 with TRBJ1-2; 9 bases are a match to TRBD1. CDR1 is LGHNA and CDR2 is YSLEER in the germline V gene. Trimming at V came to 5 bases and at J to 4 bases, leaving 8 bases not matched to a gene. The CDR3 has 15 amino acids. CDR3 residues: CASSDDDRGAYGYTF. Here the CDR3 DNA reads TGCGCCAGCAGCGACGATGACAGGGGGGCCTATGGCTACACCTTC.

For the CDR3, the DNA is TGTGCCACCAGTGAATCCGGACAGGTGAATCAGCCCCAGCATTTT. Residues: CATSESGQVNQPQHF. The gene calls are TRBV24-1 and TRBJ1-5; 7 bases align to TRBD1. CDR1 is KGHDR and CDR2 is SFDVKD in the germline V gene. This CDR3 has 15 amino acids. V shed 4 bases and J 4 bases; nucleotides not matched to a gene: 6.

The chain links TRBV10-3 to TRBJ1-2; D call uncertain. V was cut by 0 bases and J by 4 bases, with 18 bases left in between. The CDR3 has 17 residues. The germline CDR1 and CDR2 sequences are ENHRY and SYGVKD. The DNA for the CDR3 is TGTGCCATCAGTGAGTCGAGGGCGGAATCGAACAGCTATGGCTACACCTTC. Its protein product is CAISESRAESNSYGYTF.

The CDR3 DNA reads as TGTGCCAGCAGCTTAGGGACAGGGTCCTACGAGCAGTACTTC. Amino acid sequence: CASSLGTGSYEQYF. This sequence joins TRBV7-9 and TRBJ2-7, with 8 bases lining up with TRBD1. The germline V gene has CDR1 SEHNR and CDR2 FQNEAQ (reference sequence). With 1 base clipped from V and 1 base from J, the junction kept 0 bases outside the gene matches. CDR3 size: 14 residues.

This clone appeared a few times. The chain uses TRBV18 and TRBJ2-7, with D maybe TRBD2 (5 bases). The length of the CDR3 is 14 residues. CDR1 is KGHSH, CDR2 LQKENI, per germline. Trimming took 4 bases from V and 0 from J, leaving 10 bases between them. CDR3 coding DNA: TGTGCCAGCTCACTCCGAGGGAACTCCTACGAGCAGTACTTC. Translation: CASSLRGNSYEQYF.